The 25 T cell receptor beta chains presented below share a single source sample, sequenced in a study of cytotoxic CD8 clonotypes in ibrutinib-treated CLL. Profiling relied on immunoSEQ multiplex PCR, and the TCRdb table lists in-frame clones only, not all of them. The sample gives more than 25,000 clones, about 75% of which show up once; roughly 48% is in the top ten. The sequences come from PBMCs, collected after 36 months of ibrutinib treatment. All receptors derive from a human donor with chronic lymphocytic leukemia.

A word on this clone: Other DNA sequences in this sample translate to the same CDR3. The chain couples TRBV4-1 to TRBJ2-7, with 8 bases fitting TRBD1. Germline V gene data show CDR1 as MGHRA and CDR2 as YSYEKL. After removal of 1 base from V and 4 bases from J, the junction contained 6 bases not matched to a gene. This CDR3 spans 15 amino acids. In DNA, the CDR3 is TGCGCCAGCAGCCAAGTAACAGGGGGTTTGTACGAGCAGTACTTC. Translation gives CASSQVTGGLYEQYF.

This chain links TRBV7-8 with TRBJ2-5; 10 positions agree with TRBD2. V trimming: 6 bases; J trimming: 1 base; junction bases outside the gene matches: 8. The germline CDR1 and CDR2 sequences are SGHVS and FQNEAQ. This CDR3 region has 16 residues. CDR3 loop: CASSSGSGGVQETQYF. The CDR3 nucleotides are TGTGCCAGCAGTTCAGGGAGCGGGGGGGTCCAAGAGACCCAGTACTTC.

CDR3 bases: TGCGCCAGCAGCTTGGGGCAGGGAGGTGGAAACACCATATATTTT. This codes for CASSLGQGGGNTIYF. This chain links TRBV5-1 with TRBJ1-3; TRBD1 is a possible D gene (5 bases). The CDR3 sequence is 15 residues long. Trimming stripped 0 bases from V and 3 bases from J, with 10 bases between. Germline V lookup: CDR1 SGHRS, CDR2 YFSETQ.

V gene TRBV4-2 combines with J gene TRBJ2-5; 10 bases agree with TRBD1. After removal of 1 base from V and 5 bases from J, the junction contained 7 bases not matched to a gene. The CDR3 runs 16 residues. Germline V lookup: CDR1 LGHNA, CDR2 YNFKEQ. CDR3 nucleotide sequence: TGTGCCAGCAGCCAAGGCGGACAGGGGGGGTCGGAGACCCAGTACTTC. The encoded protein is CASSQGGQGGSETQYF.

This chain uses TRBV2 with TRBJ2-7, with TRBD1 identical over 12 bases. The germline gives CDR1 SNHLY, CDR2 FYNNEI. Germline trimming cut 6 bases from V and 5 bases from J; bases unmatched to any gene: 14. This CDR3 spans 17 amino acids. In nucleotides, the CDR3 is TGTGCCAGCAGCTCCGGGACAGGGGGCTTCCCGGGGGACGAGCAGTACTTC. Protein sequence: CASSSGTGGFPGDEQYF.

This chain links TRBV4-3 with TRBJ2-2; D not resolved. The germline CDR1 and CDR2 sequences are LGHNA and YSLEER. The V end lost 9 bases, the J end lost 2 bases, and 13 bases lay between the germline ends. This CDR3 spans 14 amino acids. The CDR3 region is CASGEQENTGELFF. CDR3 in DNA: TGCGCCAGTGGAGAGCAGGAAAACACCGGGGAGCTGTTTTTT.

The chain carries TRBV10-3 and TRBJ1-5, with 10 bases fitting TRBD1. CDR1 and CDR2 (germline): ENHRY, SYGVKD. V lost 10 bases to trimming and J lost 4 bases; unmatched junction nucleotides: 4. CDR3 length: 13 amino acids. The CDR3 is CATGQGDNQPQHF. The CDR3 nucleotides are TGTGCCACCGGACAGGGGGATAATCAGCCCCAGCATTTT.

V usage is TRBV11-2 and J usage is TRBJ2-1; 9 nucleotides line up with TRBD2. CDR3 length: 15 residues. Germline CDR1 and CDR2: SGHAT and FQNNGV. The ends lost 1 base at V and 8 bases at J; junction bases unmatched: 6. The CDR3 sequence is CASSLVVSGGDEQFF. The CDR3 DNA sequence: TGTGCCAGCAGCTTAGTGGTTAGCGGGGGCGATGAGCAGTTCTTC.

The rearrangement uses TRBV7-9 and TRBJ2-3; D remains unclear. Germline CDR1 reads SEHNR; CDR2 reads FQNEAQ (reference sequence). This CDR3 is 12 amino acids long. Trimming took off 2 bases at V and 6 bases at J, with 6 bases between the two ends. The CDR3 DNA reads as TGTGCCAGCAGCTTATCGTGGGATACGCAGTATTTT. It codes for CASSLSWDTQYF.

The chain carries TRBV18 and TRBJ2-2; D is uncertain. Germline lookup yields CDR1 KGHSH and CDR2 LQKENI. The CDR3 length is 12 residues. V lost 4 bases, J lost 3 bases, and 3 bases lay in between. The CDR3 here is CASSHYTGELFF. The CDR3 DNA is TGTGCCAGCTCACACTACACCGGGGAGCTGTTTTTT.

This clone was found once. The V gene is TRBV19, the J gene TRBJ1-2; the D gene is possibly TRBD1 (5 bases). The length of the CDR3 is 14 residues. Trimming took 7 bases from V and 7 from J, leaving 19 bases between them. The germline V gene has CDR1 LNHDA and CDR2 SQIVND (reference sequence). The CDR3 reads CASNSYPLQAGYTF. In DNA, the CDR3 is TGTGCCAGTAATTCCTACCCCCTACAGGCTGGCTACACCTTC.

This chain joins TRBV9 and TRBJ2-5; 12 bases agree with TRBD1. This CDR3 contains 16 residues. CDR1 and CDR2 (germline): SGDLS, YYNGEE. Germline trimming cut 2 bases from V and 5 bases from J; bases unmatched to any gene: 7. CDR3 DNA sequence: TGTGCCAGCAGCGTCCGGGGGACAGGGGGCTTGGAGACCCAGTACTTC. Amino acid sequence: CASSVRGTGGLETQYF.

V and J are TRBV4-1 and TRBJ1-1; 8 positions match TRBD1. This CDR3 is 15 amino acids long. Trimming cost V 4 bases and J 2 bases; bases outside gene matches: 6. The germline CDR1 and CDR2 sequences are MGHRA and YSYEKL. The CDR3 region is CASSLNRGENTEAFF. DNA of the CDR3: TGCGCCAGCAGCCTAAACAGGGGGGAAAACACTGAAGCTTTCTTT.

The chain joins TRBV27 to TRBJ1-2, with a tentative D call TRBD1 (6 bases). Germline values: CDR1 MNHEY, CDR2 SMNVEV (reference sequence). The V gene lost 5 bases and the J gene lost 0 bases, with 13 bases spanning the gap. CDR3 length: 15 residues. CDR3 nucleotide sequence: TGTGCCAGCAGTCCTACCGGGACACCTAACTATGGCTACACCTTC. Protein sequence: CASSPTGTPNYGYTF.

V and J are TRBV13 and TRBJ1-1; D is unresolved. The V and J ends lost 6 bases and 5 bases respectively, with 13 bases between them. The CDR3 covers 13 residues. The germline CDR1 and CDR2 sequences are PRHDT and FYEKMQ (reference sequence). CDR3 DNA sequence: TGTGCCAGCAGAAACCAAGGGTATACTGAAGCTTTCTTT. Translated, it gives CASRNQGYTEAFF.

J is TRBJ1-5 and V is TRBV11-3, with D tentatively TRBD1 (5 bases). Between the trimmed V and J ends, which lost 11 bases and 5 bases, there was a span of 16 bases. The CDR3 spans 13 residues. Germline V gives CDR1 SGHNT, CDR2 YENEEA. Here the CDR3 reads CAPEQGLHQPQHF. The CDR3 DNA is TGTGCCCCCGAGCAGGGACTTCATCAGCCCCAGCATTTT.

The V and J genes are TRBV12-5 and TRBJ2-1, with D unresolved. Germline V gene sequence: CDR1 LGHNT, CDR2 FRNRAP. The V gene lost 0 bases and the J gene lost 6 bases, with 9 bases spanning the gap. CDR3 length: 14 amino acids. In DNA, the CDR3 is TGTGCTAGTGGTTTGGTCGCGGCTATCAATGAGCAGTTCTTC. Translation gives CASGLVAAINEQFF.

V is TRBV2 and J is TRBJ2-7; D possibly matches TRBD1 or TRBD2 (6 bases each). Deletions cut 5 bases from V and 6 bases from J, with 20 bases between. Looked up from germline, CDR1 is SNHLY and CDR2 is FYNNEI. The length of the CDR3 is 15 residues. The CDR3 sequence: CASSPQGGLGGEQYF. The CDR3 DNA is TGTGCCAGCAGTCCACAGGGCGGCCTGGGGGGCGAGCAGTACTTC.

The chain joins TRBV5-6 to TRBJ2-2, with D possibly matching TRBD1 (6 bases). Trimming stripped 4 bases from V and 6 bases from J, with 10 bases between. The CDR3 is 13 amino acids. Germline V gives CDR1 SGHDT, CDR2 YYEEEE. The CDR3 DNA follows: TGTGCCAGCAGCATAGGACAGTCCGGGGAGCTGTTTTTT. Translation gives CASSIGQSGELFF.

The rearrangement joins TRBV27 to TRBJ1-3; TRBD1 is a possible D gene (6 bases). This CDR3 contains 17 residues. Trimming removed 1 base from V and 1 base from J, with 14 bases in between. Germline V gives CDR1 MNHEY, CDR2 SMNVEV (reference sequence). CDR3 DNA sequence: TGTGCCAGCAGTTTATTGGGCGGGAGGGGGTCTGGAAACACCATATATTTT. Protein product: CASSLLGGRGSGNTIYF.

This clone was observed a handful of times. J is TRBJ1-6 and V is TRBV2; maybe TRBD1 (6 bases). Per the germline V gene, CDR1 is SNHLY and CDR2 is FYNNEI. V was pared by 5 bases and J by 6 bases, with 11 bases between. The CDR3 is 14 amino acids. The CDR3 loop reads CASSLDSFNSPLHF. In DNA form, the CDR3 reads TGTGCCAGCAGTCTGGACAGCTTTAATTCACCCCTCCACTTT.

V and J are TRBV7-9 and TRBJ1-1; D may be TRBD1 (5 bases). There are 12 residues in the CDR3. Germline V gene sequence: CDR1 SEHNR, CDR2 FQNEAQ (reference sequence). Trimming removed 1 base at V and 11 bases at J, with 11 bases between. CDR3 sequence: CASSLGSKGAFF. The CDR3 nucleotides are TGTGCCAGCAGCTTAGGCTCAAAGGGGGCTTTCTTT.

The gene calls are TRBV7-9 and TRBJ1-1, with D unresolved. Germline V CDR1 and CDR2: SEHNR, FQNEAQ (reference sequence). This CDR3 region has 13 residues. Trimming shortened V by 1 base and J by 3 bases, and 6 bases separated the two germline ends. The CDR3 spells CASSLEGDTEAFF. The CDR3 nucleotides are TGTGCCAGCAGCTTAGAAGGTGACACTGAAGCTTTCTTT.

This chain connects TRBV10-3 to TRBJ2-7, with TRBD1 identical over 8 bases. The CDR3 loop spans 14 amino acids. Germline loops: CDR1 ENHRY, CDR2 SYGVKD. J lost 0 bases, V lost 6 bases, and 4 bases had no gene match. CDR3 sequence reads: CAISWTGSSYEQYF. The DNA of the CDR3 is TGTGCCATCAGCTGGACAGGGAGCTCCTACGAGCAGTACTTC.

The V and J genes are TRBV4-2 and TRBJ2-1; D not certain. This CDR3 region has 15 residues. CDR1 and CDR2 (germline): LGHNA, YNFKEQ. V was clipped by 0 bases and J by 0 bases, with 6 bases between them. CDR3 in amino acids: CASSQEGSSYNEQFF. CDR3 coding DNA: TGTGCCAGCAGCCAAGAAGGCAGCTCCTACAATGAGCAGTTCTTC.